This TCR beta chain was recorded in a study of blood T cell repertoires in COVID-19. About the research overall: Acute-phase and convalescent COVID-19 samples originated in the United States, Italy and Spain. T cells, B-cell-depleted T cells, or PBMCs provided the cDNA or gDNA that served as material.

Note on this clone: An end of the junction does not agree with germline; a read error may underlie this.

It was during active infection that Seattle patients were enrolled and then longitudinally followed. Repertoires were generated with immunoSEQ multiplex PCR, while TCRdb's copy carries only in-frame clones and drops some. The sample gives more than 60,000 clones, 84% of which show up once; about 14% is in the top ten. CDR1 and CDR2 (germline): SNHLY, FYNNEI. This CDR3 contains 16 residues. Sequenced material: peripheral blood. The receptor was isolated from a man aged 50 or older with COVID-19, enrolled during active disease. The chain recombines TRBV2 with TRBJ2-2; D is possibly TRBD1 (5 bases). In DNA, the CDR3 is TGTGCCAGCAGAAAAGAGGACACGACGAATACCGGGGAGCTGTTTTTT. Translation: CASRKEDTTNTGELFF.